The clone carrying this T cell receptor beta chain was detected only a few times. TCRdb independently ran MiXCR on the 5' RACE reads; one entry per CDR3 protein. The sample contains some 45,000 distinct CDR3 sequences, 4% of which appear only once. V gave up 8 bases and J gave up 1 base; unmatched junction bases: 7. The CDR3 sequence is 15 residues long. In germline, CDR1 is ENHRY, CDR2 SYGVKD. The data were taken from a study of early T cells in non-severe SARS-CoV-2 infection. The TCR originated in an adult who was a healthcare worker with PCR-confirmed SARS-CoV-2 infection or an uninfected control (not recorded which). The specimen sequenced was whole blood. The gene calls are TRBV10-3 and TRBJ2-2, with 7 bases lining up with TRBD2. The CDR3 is CAIASSGENTGELFF. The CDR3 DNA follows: TGTGCCATCGCCTCCAGCGGGGAGAACACCGGGGAGCTGTTTTTT.